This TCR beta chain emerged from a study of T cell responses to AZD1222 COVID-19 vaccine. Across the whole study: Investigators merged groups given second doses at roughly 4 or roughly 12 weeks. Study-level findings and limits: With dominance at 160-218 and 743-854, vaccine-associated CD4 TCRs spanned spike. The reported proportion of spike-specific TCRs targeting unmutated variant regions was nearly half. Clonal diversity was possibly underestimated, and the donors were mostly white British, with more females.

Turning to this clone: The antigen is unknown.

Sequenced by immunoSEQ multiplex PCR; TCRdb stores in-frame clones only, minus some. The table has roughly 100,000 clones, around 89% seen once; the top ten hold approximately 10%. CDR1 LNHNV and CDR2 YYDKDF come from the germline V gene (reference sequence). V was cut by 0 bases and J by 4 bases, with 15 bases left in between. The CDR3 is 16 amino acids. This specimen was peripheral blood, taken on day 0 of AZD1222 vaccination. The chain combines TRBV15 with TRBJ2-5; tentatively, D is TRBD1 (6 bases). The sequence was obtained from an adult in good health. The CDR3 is CATSREGEIRGETQYF. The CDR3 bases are TGTGCCACCAGCAGAGAGGGAGAGATCAGGGGAGAGACCCAGTACTTC.